The following is a T cell receptor (beta chain) sequence with its context. The antigen is not known. The data were taken from a study of cytomegalovirus exposure and HLA in healthy donors. Study-wide context: Within an early data release were about 80 million unique TCRs drawn from HLA-typed donors.

General study findings and limits: Earlier findings revealed that most TCR beta V segments proved productive either about 90% or about 30% of the time. V- and J-gene trimming in TCR beta was tied to a missense DCLRE1C variant by an analysis performed later. Accurate prediction of HLA-A and HLA-B alleles (for most subjects) was reportedly achieved from TCR beta sequences.

Germline CDR1 and CDR2: LNHDA and SQIVND (reference sequence). V lost 3 bases, J lost 0 bases, and 12 bases lay in between. This CDR3 comprises 16 residues. Both 60 Vbeta primers and 13 Jbeta primers went into the PCR. Here immunoSEQ multiplex PCR was the method, and the copy in TCRdb shows in-frame clones only, minus some. The sample yields more than 95,000 clones, just under 80% seen once. The sequence came from a male donor in good health and CMV-seronegative. The sample was PBMCs. The genes are TRBV19 and TRBJ1-3; D unclear. DNA of the CDR3: TGTGCCAGTAGTATGCTGGGCGTTCTCTCTGGAAACACCATATATTTT. It is translated as CASSMLGVLSGNTIYF.